Below, 9 T cell receptor beta chains from the same sample are listed, as sequenced in a study of cytomegalovirus exposure and HLA in healthy donors. Primers included in the PCR were 60 Vbeta and 13 Jbeta primers. Sequencing used immunoSEQ multiplex PCR; TCRdb keeps in-frame clones, though not all of them. The repertoire holds about 130,000 clones, 81% seen once, with approximately 4% in the top ten. The sequencing sample was made of PBMCs. The receptors here all came from a man between 18 and 35 years old in good health and CMV-seropositive.

This clone has a single count. The genes are TRBV11-2 and TRBJ1-6, with D hard to call. Germline CDR1 and CDR2: SGHAT and FQNNGV. V shed 3 bases and J shed 0 bases, with 6 bases lying between them. The CDR3 sequence is 15 residues long. The CDR3 DNA reads TGTGCCAGCAGCTTCACAAGCTCCTATAATTCACCCCTCCACTTT. Protein product: CASSFTSSYNSPLHF.

V and J are TRBV4-3 and TRBJ1-2, with D possibly being TRBD1 (6 bases). The CDR3 is made up of 14 amino acids. Germline CDR1 reads LGHNA; CDR2 reads YSLEER. The ends were cut back, 3 bases at V and 4 bases at J, with 12 bases in the middle. CDR3 nucleotides: TGCGCCAGCAGCCACGACGACAGGAGCTATGGCTACACCTTC. Its translation is CASSHDDRSYGYTF.

This clone was seen a few times. This chain uses TRBV6-1 with TRBJ2-1, with TRBD1 identical over 10 bases. Trimming took 7 bases from V and 9 from J; bases not matched to a gene: 12. In germline, CDR1 is MNHNS, CDR2 SASEGT. This CDR3 has 15 residues. DNA of the CDR3: TGTGCCAGCACCATAATCGAAGGGACAGGGGTTGAGCAGTTCTTC. Residues: CASTIIEGTGVEQFF.

This clone was observed once. The chain recombines TRBV6-5 with TRBJ1-1; no definite D call. Germline V CDR1 and CDR2: MNHEY, SVGAGI. The CDR3 covers 14 residues. V was shortened by 2 bases and J by 4 bases, with 11 bases between the two germline ends. For the CDR3, the DNA is TGTGCCAGCAGTTACACTCAGGCAAGCACTGAAGCTTTCTTT. As protein: CASSYTQASTEAFF.

Notes on this clone: One end of the junction is discordant with germline, which a read error may explain. The genes are TRBV7-9 and TRBJ1-1; 8 nucleotides align to TRBD1. Germline CDR1 is SEHNR and CDR2 is FQNEAQ (reference sequence). The CDR3 covers 17 residues. The CDR3 DNA sequence: TGTTCCAGCAGCTCCCGGACAGGGCCAGGTATGAACACTGAAGCTTTCTTT. Protein product: CSSSSRTGPGMNTEAFF.

The V and J genes are TRBV2 and TRBJ1-2; D may be TRBD1 (5 bases). CDR1 is SNHLY, CDR2 FYNNEI, per germline. Trimming shortened V by 6 bases and J by 0 bases, and 14 bases separated the two germline ends. The CDR3 sequence is 15 residues long. The DNA of the CDR3 is TGTGCCAGCAGGGGGACTTACCGTCCTAACTATGGCTACACCTTC. It yields the protein CASRGTYRPNYGYTF.

The genes are TRBV5-8 and TRBJ1-2; D call uncertain. CDR1 and CDR2 (germline): SGHTS, YDEGEE. V was pared by 1 base and J by 3 bases, with 10 bases between. The CDR3 contains 14 residues. The CDR3 loop is CASSLRQVYYGYTF. CDR3 DNA: TGTGCCAGCAGCTTGAGGCAGGTGTACTATGGCTACACCTTC.

The gene calls are TRBV7-6 and TRBJ1-1; 7 bases fit TRBD1. The CDR3 loop spans 13 amino acids. CDR1 is SGHVS, CDR2 FNYEAQ, per germline. The V and J ends lost 7 bases and 6 bases, in that order; junction bases with no gene match: 8. CDR3 in amino acids: CASIGTAESEAFF. The CDR3 DNA sequence: TGTGCCAGCATCGGGACAGCGGAATCTGAAGCTTTCTTT.

The V gene is TRBV7-8, the J gene TRBJ2-1; 10 nucleotides agree with TRBD2. Germline V gene sequence: CDR1 SGHVS, CDR2 FQNEAQ. CDR3 length: 16 residues. The J segment lost 8 bases and the V segment lost 2 bases, leaving 9 bases of the junction unmatched. CDR3 in amino acids: CASSLLAGAPWDEQFF. CDR3 coding DNA: TGTGCCAGCAGCTTACTAGCGGGGGCCCCTTGGGATGAGCAGTTCTTC.